Shown below are 25 T cell receptor beta chains from a single sample sequenced in a study of metastatic and nonmetastatic thyroid tumors. Patients underwent thyroid surgery, and none had received any treatment before it. TCRdb reassembled clones from the PCR reads with MiXCR. The table has some 18,000 clones, 22% seen once. What was sequenced was tumor tissue. The source is a male donor with papillary thyroid cancer or a benign thyroid nodule (not recorded which). Some clones in this sample may be carry-over from other donors' samples.

This clone was seen many times. The chain links TRBV24-1 to TRBJ2-3; a weak D match, TRBD1 (5 bases). The CDR3 is 15 amino acids. The germline V and J ends were trimmed by 0 bases and 6 bases, with 12 bases remaining between them. Germline-derived CDR1 and CDR2 are KGHDR and SFDVKD. The CDR3 reads CATSDLDSSADTQYF. The CDR3 coding sequence is TGTGCCACCAGTGATTTGGACAGTTCCGCGGATACGCAGTATTTT.

This clone was picked up a small number of times. This rearrangement joins TRBV10-2 to TRBJ1-1, with 9 bases identical to TRBD1. Germline V gene sequence: CDR1 WSHSY, CDR2 SAAADI. The V segment lost 7 bases and the J segment 1 base; nucleotides outside the gene matches: 16. The CDR3 loop spans 18 amino acids. The CDR3 spells CASTESVGGQGRNTEAFF. DNA of the CDR3: TGCGCCAGCACCGAGTCGGTAGGGGGACAGGGACGGAACACTGAAGCTTTCTTT.

By its share, this clone is medium-sized. The rearrangement links TRBV19 to TRBJ2-1; no definite D call. The CDR3 spans 13 residues. Germline-derived CDR1 and CDR2 are LNHDA and SQIVND (reference sequence). Trimming shortened V by 4 bases and J by 4 bases, and 8 bases separated the two germline ends. The CDR3 DNA is TGTGCCAGTAGTAACAGTTTTTACAATGAGCAGTTCTTC. Translating gives CASSNSFYNEQFF.

In this sample, this clone turned up many times. The rearrangement links TRBV30 to TRBJ1-5; D is uncertain. The CDR3 sequence is 14 residues long. The germline V gene has CDR1 GTSNPN and CDR2 SVGIG (reference sequence). V lost 3 bases, J lost 5 bases, and 14 bases lay in between. In nucleotides, the CDR3 is TGTGCCTGGAGCTACGACGCCAGCCATCAGCCCCAGCATTTT. Translated: CAWSYDASHQPQHF.

This clone was picked up many times. The chain couples TRBV4-3 to TRBJ2-7, with D uncertain. The CDR3 has 15 residues. Deletions cut 1 base from V and 2 bases from J, with 12 bases between. Germline CDR1 reads LGHNA; CDR2 reads YSLEER. The CDR3 region is CASSQAANWAYEQYF. The CDR3 region has the DNA TGCGCCAGCAGCCAAGCCGCCAACTGGGCCTACGAGCAGTACTTC.

Turning to this clone: At one boundary the junction diverges from the germline segment, which might be a read error. The chain uses TRBV28 and TRBJ2-5; TRBD2 might be the D (6 bases). CDR1 MDHEN and CDR2 SYDVKM come from the germline V gene. The CDR3 is 18 residues long. CDR3 amino acids: CGSSFRGFAGGGQETQYF. DNA of the CDR3: TGTGGCAGCAGTTTTAGGGGATTCGCAGGAGGAGGGCAAGAGACCCAGTACTTC.

V is TRBV5-1 and J is TRBJ2-6; D may correspond to TRBD1 or TRBD2 (6 bases each). The CDR3 spans 17 residues. Trimming left V 0 bases short and J 0 bases short, with 10 bases between. Germline V lookup: CDR1 SGHRS, CDR2 YFSETQ. CDR3 protein: CASSLVGGGSGANVLTF. CDR3 in DNA: TGCGCCAGCAGCTTGGTTGGAGGGGGCTCTGGGGCCAACGTCCTGACTTTC.

By sample fraction, this clone is medium-sized (0.01 to 0.1%). This CDR3 is CASSEPGLSSYNEQFF. The CDR3 nucleotides read TGTGCCAGCAGTGAACCCGGACTATCCTCCTACAATGAGCAGTTCTTC. The V call is TRBV6-1, the J call TRBJ2-1; D perhaps matches TRBD2 (6 bases). Trimming removed 2 bases from V and 0 bases from J, with 11 bases in between. The CDR3 runs to 16 residues. The germline V gene encodes CDR1 MNHNS and CDR2 SASEGT.

This clone came up many times. The rearrangement joins TRBV5-5 to TRBJ2-2; 7 positions agree with TRBD1. V lost 3 bases to trimming and J lost 4 bases; unmatched junction nucleotides: 3. Germline CDR1 reads SGHKS; CDR2 reads YYEKEE (reference sequence). The CDR3 has 14 residues. CDR3 sequence reads: CASSSDRVTGELFF. The CDR3 DNA is TGTGCCAGCAGCTCCGACAGGGTCACCGGGGAGCTGTTTTTT.

This clone was picked up a small number of times. The genes are TRBV2 and TRBJ1-2; tentatively, D is TRBD1 (5 bases). Germline V gives CDR1 SNHLY, CDR2 FYNNEI. CDR3 size: 14 residues. V was trimmed by 8 bases and J by 3 bases, leaving 16 bases between them. In DNA, the CDR3 is TGTGCCAGCGATCGGGGCCTTGAGGACTATGGCTACACCTTC. It translates to CASDRGLEDYGYTF.

The chain uses TRBV4-3 and TRBJ1-2; D gene uncertain. Germline CDR1 reads LGHNA; CDR2 reads YSLEER. The CDR3 length is 15 residues. The ends were cut back, 3 bases at V and 6 bases at J, with 17 bases in the middle. CDR3 DNA sequence: TGCGCCAGCAGCCAGGAAAACGTATTTAGCCATGGCTACACCTTC. Protein: CASSQENVFSHGYTF.

This sequence joins TRBV7-2 and TRBJ2-7; tentatively, D is TRBD2 (6 bases). CDR1 and CDR2 (germline): SGHTA, FQGNSA. The CDR3 consists of 13 residues. Trimming took 5 bases from V and 12 from J, leaving 20 bases between them. The CDR3 spells CASSPWDSYDPYF. The DNA for the CDR3 is TGTGCCAGCAGCCCATGGGACTCCTACGACCCGTACTTC.

Many counts were recorded for this clone. Other DNA sequences in this sample translate to the same CDR3. The chain couples TRBV24-1 to TRBJ2-3; possibly TRBD2 for D (5 bases). The germline V gene encodes CDR1 KGHDR and CDR2 SFDVKD. This CDR3 has 14 residues. The V end was cut by 6 bases, the J end by 2 bases, with 11 bases between. CDR3 amino acids: CATSIEGDTDTQYF. DNA of the CDR3: TGTGCCACCAGTATTGAGGGCGACACAGATACGCAGTATTTT.

This clone was detected many times. This chain connects TRBV5-8 to TRBJ2-1; unclear D gene. V was clipped by 1 base and J by 4 bases, with 12 bases between them. The CDR3 is made up of 15 amino acids. Germline assignment: CDR1 SGHTS and CDR2 YDEGEE. As DNA, the CDR3 is TGTGCCAGCAGCTTGCAGCGACAAACGTACAATGAGCAGTTCTTC. This gives the protein CASSLQRQTYNEQFF.

The V call is TRBV20-1, the J call TRBJ1-2; D possibly corresponds to TRBD1 (5 bases). CDR3 length: 9 residues. Germline V gene lookup returns CDR1 DFQATT and CDR2 SNEGSKA (reference sequence). CDR3 bases: TGCGGCTCAGGGAACGGCTACACCTTC. It specifies CGSGNGYTF.

This clone was counted a few times. The chain is built from TRBV28 and TRBJ2-2, with D tentatively TRBD2 (6 bases). The CDR3 covers 17 residues. V lost 5 bases and J 3 bases, leaving 19 bases between the germline ends. The germline V gene encodes CDR1 MDHEN and CDR2 SYDVKM. This CDR3 reads CASSQGAGGTYTGELFF. CDR3 DNA: TGTGCCAGCAGTCAAGGAGCTGGAGGGACGTACACCGGGGAGCTGTTTTTT. The entire variable domain, with the rest obtained from reference TRBV28 and TRBJ2-2, is as follows: DVKVTQSSRYLVKRTGEKVFLECVQDMDHENMFWYRQDPGLGLRLIYFSYDVKMKEKGDIPEGYSVSREKKERFSLILESASTNQTSMYLCASSQGAGGTYTGELFFGEGSRLTVL.

The gene calls are TRBV11-2 and TRBJ1-6, with 9 bases lining up with TRBD1. The V gene end was trimmed by 9 bases and the J gene end by 11 bases; junction bases not matched to a gene: 8. Germline lookup yields CDR1 SGHAT and CDR2 FQNNGV. This CDR3 has 13 residues. The CDR3 DNA reads as TGTGCCAGACGCCGGGACAGGGATACACCCCTCCACTTT. Translating gives CARRRDRDTPLHF.

The chain joins TRBV30 to TRBJ1-2, with D unresolved. From germline, CDR1 is GTSNPN and CDR2 SVGIG (reference sequence). The V and J ends lost 1 base and 6 bases respectively, with 6 bases between them. This CDR3 comprises 11 residues. CDR3 bases: TGTGCCTGGAGTGATTCAGATGGCTACACCTTC. This encodes CAWSDSDGYTF.

V is TRBV20-1 and J is TRBJ1-2; tentatively, D is TRBD1 (6 bases). This CDR3 region has 14 residues. Trimming took 3 bases from V and 12 from J, leaving 23 bases between them. Per the germline V gene, CDR1 is DFQATT and CDR2 is SNEGSKA (reference sequence). The CDR3 DNA reads TGCAGTGCTAGCCCTTATGACAGGACGAGGCTAGACACCTTC. Translated: CSASPYDRTRLDTF.

V gene TRBV6-1 combines with J gene TRBJ2-7, with D possibly matching TRBD1 (5 bases). CDR3 length: 15 amino acids. The V gene lost 5 bases and the J gene lost 4 bases, with 18 bases spanning the gap. CDR1 MNHNS and CDR2 SASEGT come from the germline V gene. Written as DNA, the CDR3 is TGTGCCAGCAGTAAGACCCTCATAGGGGTATACGAGCAGTACTTC. Protein: CASSKTLIGVYEQYF.

This clone rates as medium-sized. The chain combines TRBV4-3 with TRBJ2-7, with D possibly being TRBD1 (6 bases). Between the trimmed V and J ends, which lost 0 bases and 3 bases, there was a span of 15 bases. The CDR3 is 16 amino acids. Germline CDR1 is LGHNA and CDR2 is YSLEER. The CDR3 here is CASSQDNGRGGYEQYF. The CDR3 bases are TGCGCCAGCAGCCAAGATAACGGAAGAGGGGGCTACGAGCAGTACTTC.

This clone appeared many times. The chain employs TRBV3-1 and TRBJ2-3; D gene unclear. Germline assignment: CDR1 LGHDT and CDR2 YNNKEL (reference sequence). V was clipped by 0 bases and J by 6 bases, with 16 bases between them. The CDR3 consists of 16 residues. CDR3 loop: CASSQDSSMGADTQYF. The CDR3 bases are TGTGCCAGCAGCCAAGATTCGAGTATGGGCGCCGATACGCAGTATTTT.

As DNA, the CDR3 is TGTGCCAGCAGTGCTGACAGGGAGGCTGGCTACACCTTC. Translation gives CASSADREAGYTF. The chain employs TRBV2 and TRBJ1-2; 7 bases fit TRBD1. V dropped 4 bases and J dropped 7; count of bases not matched to a gene: 6. This CDR3 contains 13 residues. Germline CDR1 and CDR2: SNHLY and FYNNEI.

This clone occurred many times. The J gene is TRBJ1-1, the V gene TRBV5-4; 9 bases map to TRBD1. CDR3 size: 14 residues. The J segment lost 5 bases and the V segment lost 4 bases, leaving 6 bases of the junction unmatched. Germline V gene sequence: CDR1 SGHNT, CDR2 YYREEE (reference sequence). The CDR3 loop is CASSLRQGGTEAFF. Written as DNA, the CDR3 is TGTGCCAGCAGCCTTCGACAGGGGGGTACTGAAGCTTTCTTT.

In its sample, this clone was seen many times. The chain combines TRBV10-1 with TRBJ2-3; D call uncertain. Trimming removed 0 bases at V and 6 bases at J, with 10 bases between. This CDR3 has 14 amino acids. Germline V CDR1 and CDR2: WNHNN, SYGVQD (reference sequence). CDR3 bases: TGCGCCAGCAGTGAGTCTAGGCTAGGGGATACGCAGTATTTT. Protein: CASSESRLGDTQYF.